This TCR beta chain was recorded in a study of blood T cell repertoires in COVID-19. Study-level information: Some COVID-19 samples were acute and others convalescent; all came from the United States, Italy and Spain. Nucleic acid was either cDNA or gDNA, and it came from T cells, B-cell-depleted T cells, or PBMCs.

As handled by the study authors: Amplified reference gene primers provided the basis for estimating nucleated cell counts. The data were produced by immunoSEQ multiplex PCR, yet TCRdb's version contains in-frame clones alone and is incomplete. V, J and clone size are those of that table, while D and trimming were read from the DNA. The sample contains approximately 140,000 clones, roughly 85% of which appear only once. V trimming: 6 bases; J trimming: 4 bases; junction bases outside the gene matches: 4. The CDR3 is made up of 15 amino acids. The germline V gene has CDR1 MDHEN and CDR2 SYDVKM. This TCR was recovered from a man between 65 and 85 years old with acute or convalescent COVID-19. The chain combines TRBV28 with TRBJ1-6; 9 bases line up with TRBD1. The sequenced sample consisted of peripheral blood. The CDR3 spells CASRPGTGYNSPLHF. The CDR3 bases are TGTGCCAGCAGGCCCGGGACAGGGTATAATTCACCCCTCCACTTT. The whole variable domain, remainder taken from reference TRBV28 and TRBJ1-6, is DVKVTQSSRYLVKRTGEKVFLECVQDMDHENMFWYRQDPGLGLRLIYFSYDVKMKEKGDIPEGYSVSREKKERFSLILESASTNQTSMYLCASRPGTGYNSPLHFGNGTRLTVT.